This T cell receptor (beta chain) was profiled in a study of shared clonotypes between healthy human individuals. Study-level points and caveats: In contrast to clonotypes shared by all four donors, non-shared clonotypes had lower generation probabilities.

CDR1 and CDR2 (germline): SEHNR, FQNEAQ (reference sequence). The J segment lost 7 bases and the V segment lost 0 bases, leaving 3 bases of the junction unmatched. This CDR3 region has 14 residues. With respect to this clone: What it binds is not known.

Data came from immunoSEQ multiplex PCR; TCRdb stores just in-frame clones and leaves some out. The repertoire consists of 80,000 to 100,000 clones, with approximately 75% occurring once and the leading ten covering roughly 50%. Each CD8 memory set brought CD45RO+ cells together with CCR7-negative CD45RA+ TemRA cells. Sequencing used memory CD8+ T cells sorted from blood. Subset noted: CD45RO+ cells pooled with CCR7-negative TemRA cells. The rearrangement joins TRBV7-9 to TRBJ2-1; the match to TRBD2 covers 7 bases. This TCR derives from a young man in good health. This CDR3 reads CASSLAAGANEQFF. The DNA of the CDR3 is TGTGCCAGCAGCTTAGCGGCGGGAGCTAATGAGCAGTTCTTC.